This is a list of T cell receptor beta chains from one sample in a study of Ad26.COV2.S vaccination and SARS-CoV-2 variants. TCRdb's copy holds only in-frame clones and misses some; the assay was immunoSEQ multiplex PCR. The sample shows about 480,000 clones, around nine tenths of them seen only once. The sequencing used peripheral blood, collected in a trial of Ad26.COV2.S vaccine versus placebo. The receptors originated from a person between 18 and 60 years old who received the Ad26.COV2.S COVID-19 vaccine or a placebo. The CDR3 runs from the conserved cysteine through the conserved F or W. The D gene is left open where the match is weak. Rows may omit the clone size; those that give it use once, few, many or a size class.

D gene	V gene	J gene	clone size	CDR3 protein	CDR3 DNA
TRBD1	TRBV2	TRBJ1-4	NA	CASSEARQGHGFDEKLFF	TGTGCCAGCAGTGAAGCTCGACAGGGGCATGGATTCGACGAAAAACTGTTTTTT
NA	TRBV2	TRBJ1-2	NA	CASSQGDIGYTF	TGTGCCAGCAGCCAAGGGGACATTGGCTACACCTTC
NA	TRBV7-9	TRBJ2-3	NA	CASTQSSGTDTQYF	TGTGCCAGCACCCAATCAAGCGGCACAGATACGCAGTATTTT
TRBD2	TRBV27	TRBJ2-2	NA	CACRTSGNTGELFF	TGTGCCTGCCGGACTAGCGGGAACACCGGGGAGCTGTTTTTT
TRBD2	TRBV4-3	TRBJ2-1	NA	CASSRTLLANNEQFF	TGCGCCAGCAGCCGCACACTACTAGCGAACAATGAGCAGTTCTTC
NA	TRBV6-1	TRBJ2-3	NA	CASSEGGGLLGSTQYF	TGTGCCAGCAGTGAAGGGGGAGGTTTGTTAGGTAGTACGCAGTATTTT
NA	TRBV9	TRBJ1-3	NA	CASSQTGGRNTIYF	TGTGCCAGCAGCCAAACAGGAGGGAGAAACACCATATATTTT
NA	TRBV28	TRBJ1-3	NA	CAGSPRRRGSGNTIYF	TGTGCCGGCAGTCCGAGAAGGCGGGGAAGTGGAAACACCATATATTTT
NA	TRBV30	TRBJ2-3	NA	CAWSQQRTDTQYF	TGTGCCTGGAGTCAGCAGAGAACAGATACGCAGTATTTT
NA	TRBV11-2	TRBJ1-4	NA	CASSLDRGREKLFF	TGTGCCAGCAGCTTAGATCGGGGTCGGGAAAAACTGTTTTTT
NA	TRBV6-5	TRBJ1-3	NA	CASSYSTGNTIYF	TGTGCCAGCAGTTACTCCACAGGGAACACCATATATTTT
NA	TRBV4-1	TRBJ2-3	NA	CASSPVTTSTTDTQYF	TGCGCCAGCAGCCCAGTAACGACTAGTACCACAGATACGCAGTATTTT
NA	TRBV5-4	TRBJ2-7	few	CASSSVGGAEQYF	TGTGCCAGCAGCTCAGTTGGTGGGGCCGAGCAGTACTTC
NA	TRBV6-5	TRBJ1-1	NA	CASSYSPMNTEAFF	TGTGCCAGCAGTTATTCGCCGATGAACACTGAAGCTTTCTTT